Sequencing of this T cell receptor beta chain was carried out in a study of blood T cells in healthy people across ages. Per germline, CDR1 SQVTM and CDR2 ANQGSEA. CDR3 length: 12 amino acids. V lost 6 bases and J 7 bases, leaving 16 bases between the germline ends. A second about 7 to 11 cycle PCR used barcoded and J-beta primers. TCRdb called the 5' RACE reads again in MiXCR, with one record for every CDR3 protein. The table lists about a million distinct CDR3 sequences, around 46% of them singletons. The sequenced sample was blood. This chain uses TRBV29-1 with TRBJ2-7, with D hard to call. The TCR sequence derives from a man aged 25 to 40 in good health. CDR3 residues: CSVLDTRTEQYF. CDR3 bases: TGCAGCGTCCTCGATACACGAACTGAGCAGTACTTC.